Listed below are T cell receptor beta chains from one sample, sequenced in a study of molecular identifiers for immune sequencing clone quantification. TCRdb reprocessed the PCR reads via MiXCR and lists one record per CDR3 protein. Here the sample spans roughly 320,000 distinct CDR3 sequences, 20% to 25% being singletons. The sequenced sample was naive CD8+ T cells from blood, with Jurkat cell RNA spiked in. The receptors originated from a human donor in good health. Some libraries in this study had Jurkat cell RNA spiked in. Each CDR3 is given with its conserved first and last residue. The D gene is left open where the match is weak. A row's size may be missing; if present it is once, few, many or a size class.

j_call clone_size d_call v_call cdr3_nt cdr3_aa
TRBJ1-1 . TRBD1 TRBV10-3 TGTGCCATCAGTCAACTAGGACAGGGGTTGAACACTGAAGCTTTCTTT CAISQLGQGLNTEAFF
TRBJ2-7 . TRBD1 TRBV14 TGTGCCAGCAGCCAAGATTCAGTGGACAGGTGCAATCCGGGGCAGTACTTC CASSQDSVDRCNPGQYF
TRBJ2-2 . . TRBV3-2 TGTGCCAGCAGGGGGAACGGGAGTAACGGCGGGGAGCTGTTTTTT CASRGNGSNGGELFF
TRBJ2-7 many TRBD2 TRBV4-3 TGCGCCAGCAGCCAGGAGAGGGCTAGCGGGGACTACGAGCAGTACTTC CASSQERASGDYEQYF
TRBJ2-7 many . TRBV12-3/TRBV12-4 TGTGCCAGCAGCTCCGTGTGGGGCAAGTACGAGCAGTACTTC CASSSVWGKYEQYF
TRBJ1-3 many . TRBV5-1 TGCGCCAGCAGCCGACCCGAGACAGACTCTGGAAACACCATATATTTT CASSRPETDSGNTIYF
TRBJ1-4 many . TRBV7-9 TGTGCCAGCAGCTTAAAAAATGAAAAACTGTTTTTT CASSLKNEKLFF
TRBJ2-1 . . TRBV20-1 TGCAGTGCTAAGACTAGAGCTAGTGATGAGCAGTTCTTC CSAKTRASDEQFF
TRBJ1-4 . TRBD1 TRBV7-6 TGTGCCAGCAGCAGTGGGGACAGGGCGATGGAAAAACTGTTTTTT CASSSGDRAMEKLFF
TRBJ1-5 many TRBD1 TRBV4-3 TGCGCCAGCAGCCAAGACCGACAGGGCGTTAATCAGCCCCAGCATTTT CASSQDRQGVNQPQHF
TRBJ2-5 few TRBD2 TRBV10-3 TGTGCCATCAGTGCTCCCGTTGTAGCGGGGGATCCCGTGACCCAGTACTTC CAISAPVVAGDPVTQYF
TRBJ2-7 many . TRBV4-1 TGCGCCAGCAGCCAAGAGTTTCAGAGCGGCGAGCAGTACTTC CASSQEFQSGEQYF
TRBJ2-3 many . TRBV5-4 TGTGCCAGCAGCCTTCTGGGGGCAGACACAGATACGCAGTATTTT CASSLLGADTDTQYF
TRBJ2-7 many TRBD2 TRBV27 TGTGCCAGCAGTTCTAGCGGGAGTGGATACACTTACCTCGGCGAGCAGTACTTC CASSSSGSGYTYLGEQYF
TRBJ1-1 many . TRBV4-3 TGCGCCAGCAGTAGCCTACTCGGCACTGAAGCTTTCTTT CASSSLLGTEAFF
TRBJ2-3 few . TRBV4-1 TGCGCCAGCAGCCAAGTCTTGGGGCTCGGGGCAGATACGCAGTATTTT CASSQVLGLGADTQYF
TRBJ2-5 many TRBD1 TRBV12-3/TRBV12-4 TGTGCCAGCAGGCCCTCATGGGACAGGGTACGAGAGACCCAGTACTTC CASRPSWDRVRETQYF
TRBJ1-2 many TRBD1 TRBV30 TGTGCCTGGAGTGTACGACAGGGGGCTCTCTACACCTTC CAWSVRQGALYTF
TRBJ2-5 many . TRBV6-1 TGTGCCAGCAGTGAATTGCGGCAAGAGACCCAGTACTTC CASSELRQETQYF
TRBJ1-5 few TRBD1 TRBV23-1 TGCGCCAGCAGTCAATTGGGACAGGGGGCAGATCAGCCCCAGCATTTT CASSQLGQGADQPQHF
TRBJ2-5 many TRBD2 TRBV7-2 TGTGCCAGCAGCTTGGGGGTCGTGACTAGCAGTCATACGGAGACCCAGTACTTC CASSLGVVTSSHTETQYF
TRBJ1-6 . TRBD1 TRBV4-1 TGCGCCAGCAGCCCAGGGACAGGGCCCTCTCCCCTCCACTTT CASSPGTGPSPLHF
TRBJ2-2 many TRBD2 TRBV4-1 TGCGCCAGCAGCCAAGCCCACCTAGCGGGGGTGGCCGGGGAGCTGTTTTTT CASSQAHLAGVAGELFF
TRBJ2-1 few . TRBV2 TGTGCCAGCAGTGAATACGACAGTAACAATGAGCAGTTCTTC CASSEYDSNNEQFF
TRBJ1-1 many . TRBV28 TGTGCCAGCTTCCCCCACGGGACCGCTGAAGCTTTCTTT CASFPHGTAEAFF
TRBJ2-5 many TRBD1 TRBV9 TGTGCCAGCAGCGCCTCGACAGGGGTTGTCGCGCAAGAGACCCAGTACTTC CASSASTGVVAQETQYF
TRBJ2-3 many TRBD2 TRBV29-1 TGCAGCGTCTCGGGTCTAGCGGGAGGGCACCGCACAGATACGCAGTATTTT CSVSGLAGGHRTDTQYF
TRBJ1-2 many . TRBV2 TGTGCCAGCATCTCCCCAGGGTACGCTGGCTACACCTTC CASISPGYAGYTF
TRBJ2-5 many TRBD2 TRBV12-3/TRBV12-4 TGTGCCAGCAAACTGCACCGACTAGCGGGGGGGCCTGACCAAGAGACCCAGTACTTC CASKLHRLAGGPDQETQYF
TRBJ2-7 . . TRBV2 TGTGCCAGCAGACTCGGACTCGGCCCCCCCTACGAGCAGTACTTC CASRLGLGPPYEQYF
TRBJ2-5 few . TRBV27 TGTGCCAGCAGTCGGACGGCCCTCGAGACCCAGTACTTC CASSRTALETQYF
TRBJ2-7 many . TRBV27 TGTGCCAGCAGTGCAGGGTACGAGCAGTACTTC CASSAGYEQYF
TRBJ2-7 many . TRBV29-1 TGCAGCGTTGAAGGTTGGGGGGTTGAGAACGAGCAGTACTTC CSVEGWGVENEQYF
TRBJ2-7 many TRBD1 TRBV20-1 TGCAGTGCTACCCGGACAGGGGGCTTCTACGAGCAGTACTTC CSATRTGGFYEQYF
TRBJ1-4 many TRBD1 TRBV18 TGTGCCAGCTCACCATGGGACAGAAATGAAAAACTGTTTTTT CASSPWDRNEKLFF
TRBJ2-4 many TRBD1 TRBV28 TGTGCCAGCACCGAGGGGGCGAGGGCCAAAAACATTCAGTACTTC CASTEGARAKNIQYF
TRBJ2-7 . . TRBV28 TGTGCCAGCAGCCGGGCCTACGAGCAGTACTTC CASSRAYEQYF
TRBJ1-1 many . TRBV29-1 TGCAGCTCCCCGGGGGGGGACACTGAAGCTTTCTTT CSSPGGDTEAFF
TRBJ1-6 few . TRBV10-3 TGTGCCATCAGTGAGTCGAATGTAAGAAGCTCCTATAATTCACCCCTCCACTTT CAISESNVRSSYNSPLHF
TRBJ1-2 . . TRBV6-6 TGTGCCAGCAGCCCGAGGGAAGATTATGGCTACACCTTC CASSPREDYGYTF
TRBJ2-2 many TRBD1 TRBV28 TGTGCCAGCAGTGGGACAGTAAAGAACACCGGGGAGCTGTTTTTT CASSGTVKNTGELFF
TRBJ2-3 few . TRBV25-1 TGTGCCAGCAGTGAATATGGGACAACTACGTGGACAGATACGCAGTATTTT CASSEYGTTTWTDTQYF
TRBJ2-1 few . TRBV19 TGTGCCAGTAGTATAGCCGGGGGTCGGTACAATGAGCAGTTCTTC CASSIAGGRYNEQFF
TRBJ2-7 many TRBD1 TRBV4-3 TGCGCCAGCAGCCAAGACAGGGGGCACTACGAGCAGTACTTC CASSQDRGHYEQYF
TRBJ2-3 many . TRBV29-1 TGCAGCGCCCTTGGGCTAAACAAACTCCGCACAGATACGCAGTATTTT CSALGLNKLRTDTQYF
TRBJ2-4 few TRBD1 TRBV6-2/TRBV6-3 TGTGCCAGCAGTTACACAACAGGGGGCGAGGTCATTCAGTACTTC CASSYTTGGEVIQYF
TRBJ1-6 many . TRBV14 TGTGCCAGCAGCCAACTGGACAGTCTAAATTCACCCCTCCACTTT CASSQLDSLNSPLHF